Below, 32 T cell receptor beta chains from the same sample are listed, as sequenced in a study of cytomegalovirus exposure and HLA in healthy donors (dated 2017 in TCRdb). The library was made by the immunoSEQ multiplex PCR assay. The multiplex PCR relied on a mix of 60 forward primers for TCR Vbeta segments and 13 reverse primers for TCR Jbeta segments. The table was pulled from immuneACCESS by TCRdb, which kept in-frame rearrangements only. Such tables lose some clones; where checked, under half of the loss comes from unresolved V genes, and the rest has no known cause. The sample profile shows under 150,000 clones; just under 80% of them were found once. Clones ranked in the top ten supply about 1.8% of the sample. The sequencing input was PBMCs. Source of these receptors: a woman in her thirties or forties in good health and CMV-seronegative.

The chain links TRBV18 to TRBJ2-1; D is ambiguous. The V gene lost 3 bases and the J gene lost 5 bases, with 8 bases spanning the gap. Per the germline V gene, CDR1 is KGHSH and CDR2 is LQKENI. The CDR3 is 13 amino acids. CDR3 sequence: CASSPSINNEQFF. As DNA, the CDR3 is TGTGCCAGCTCACCTTCTATCAACAATGAGCAGTTCTTC. Filled out from reference TRBV18 and TRBJ2-1, the complete variable domain reads NAGVMQNPRHLVRRRGQEARLRCSPMKGHSHVYWYRQLPEEGLKFMVYLQKENIIDESGMPKERFSAEFPKEGPSILRIQQVVRGDSAAYFCASSPSINNEQFFGPGTRLTVL.

The rearrangement uses TRBV30 and TRBJ1-1; 7 bases are a match to TRBD1. The CDR3 extends over 14 amino acids. Germline V CDR1 and CDR2: GTSNPN, SVGIG (reference sequence). Trimming removed 0 bases from V and 6 bases from J; junction bases left unmatched: 7. This chain's CDR3 is CAWSVGTEASEAFF. The CDR3 nucleotides are TGTGCCTGGAGTGTGGGGACAGAAGCTTCTGAAGCTTTCTTT.

In its sample, this clone was seen once. The junction shows a germline mismatch at one end, possibly a read error. The rearrangement links TRBV28 to TRBJ2-4, with D perhaps matching TRBD1 (6 bases). Germline V gene data show CDR1 as MDHEN and CDR2 as SYDVKM. CDR3 length: 13 residues. The CDR3 reads CASSSTGINSQYF. In DNA form, the CDR3 reads TGTGCCAGCAGTTCAACAGGGATAAACAGTCAGTACTTC.

Remarks on this clone: At one of its ends the junction is not consistent with the germline gene, which may arise from a read error. The V call is TRBV7-9, the J call TRBJ2-1; TRBD2 matches 14 bases. Germline V gene sequence: CDR1 SEHNR, CDR2 FQNEAQ (reference sequence). The CDR3 has 16 amino acids. The CDR3: CSSSLSGLAGANEQFF. The CDR3 DNA sequence: TGTTCCAGCAGCCTATCGGGACTAGCGGGAGCCAATGAGCAGTTCTTC.

This clone was recorded at least ten times. V and J are TRBV19 and TRBJ1-1; a possible D gene is TRBD1 (6 bases). The CDR3 loop spans 13 amino acids. Between the trimmed V and J ends, which lost 5 bases and 7 bases, there was a span of 14 bases. Germline values: CDR1 LNHDA, CDR2 SQIVND (reference sequence). This CDR3 reads CASSPWGLGEAFF. In DNA, the CDR3 is TGTGCCAGTAGTCCGTGGGGGCTAGGTGAAGCTTTCTTT. The complete variable domain, with remaining parts taken from reference TRBV19 and TRBJ1-1, reads DGGITQSPKYLFRKEGQNVTLSCEQNLNHDAMYWYRQDPGQGLRLIYYSQIVNDFQKGDIAEGYSVSREKKESFPLTVTSAQKNPTAFYLCASSPWGLGEAFFGQGTRLTVV.

The chain employs TRBV2 and TRBJ1-4, with D perhaps TRBD1 (6 bases). Germline V gives CDR1 SNHLY, CDR2 FYNNEI. The V and J ends lost 1 base and 5 bases respectively, with 14 bases between them. The CDR3 loop spans 16 amino acids. The CDR3 is CASSEDRTVGNEKLFF. The CDR3 DNA reads TGTGCCAGCAGTGAAGACAGGACAGTTGGAAATGAAAAACTGTTTTTT.

The rearrangement joins TRBV19 to TRBJ2-1, with D possibly TRBD2 on 5 matching bases. Per germline, CDR1 LNHDA and CDR2 SQIVND (reference sequence). Trimming removed 7 bases at V and 7 bases at J, with 17 bases between. The CDR3 loop spans 14 amino acids. CDR3 protein: CASTSWTGRNEQFF. The CDR3 region has the DNA TGTGCCAGTACCTCCTGGACTGGCAGGAATGAGCAGTTCTTC.

The chain uses TRBV27 and TRBJ2-6; D remains ambiguous. CDR1 and CDR2 from the germline V gene are MNHEY and SMNVEV (reference sequence). There are 14 residues in the CDR3. V lost 3 bases and J lost 2, with 5 bases in between. Here the CDR3 DNA reads TGTGCCAGCAGTTTCTCCGCTGGGGCCAACGTCCTGACTTTC. Translation gives CASSFSAGANVLTF.

V usage is TRBV6-4 and J usage is TRBJ2-5, with 9 bases aligning to TRBD2. Germline trimming cut 8 bases from V and 4 bases from J; bases unmatched to any gene: 14. Germline values: CDR1 MRHNA, CDR2 SNTAGT. The CDR3 has 16 residues. The CDR3 protein is CASLGREGRGTETQYF. For the CDR3, the DNA is TGTGCCAGCCTAGGGCGGGAGGGTAGGGGGACAGAGACCCAGTACTTC.

The J gene is TRBJ2-3, the V gene TRBV28; 8 bases line up with TRBD2. V was clipped by 5 bases and J by 0 bases; unmatched bases: 7. This CDR3 is 16 amino acids long. Per the germline V gene, CDR1 is MDHEN and CDR2 is SYDVKM. CDR3 in amino acids: CASSPPSGYSTDTQYF. The CDR3 coding sequence is TGTGCCAGCAGTCCCCCTAGCGGGTATAGCACAGATACGCAGTATTTT.

The CDR3 region has the DNA TGTGCCAGCATCGACCGGACGGGGTACGAGCAGTACTTC. It yields the protein CASIDRTGYEQYF. This chain uses TRBV28 with TRBJ2-7; TRBD2 might be the D (5 bases). Trimming took 7 bases from V and 4 from J, leaving 14 bases between them. Germline CDR1 MDHEN, CDR2 SYDVKM. The length of the CDR3 is 13 residues.

The gene calls are TRBV14 and TRBJ1-2; 7 bases are a match to TRBD1. The CDR3 spans 12 residues. Per the germline V gene, CDR1 is SGHDN and CDR2 is FVKESK. Losses at the gene ends were 0 bases for V and 8 bases for J; bases not matched to a gene: 0. In nucleotides, the CDR3 is TGTGCCAGCAGCCAAGAACAGGGGGGCTACACCTTC. This gives the protein CASSQEQGGYTF.

The chain employs TRBV2 and TRBJ1-1, with D unresolved. Germline CDR1 and CDR2: SNHLY and FYNNEI. The CDR3 covers 12 residues. Trimming removed 4 bases from V and 11 bases from J, with 14 bases in between. In DNA, the CDR3 is TGTGCCAGCAGTGTGGGCACACCGGGGGCTTTCTTT. This codes for CASSVGTPGAFF.

This chain links TRBV30 with TRBJ1-3; no clear D. The V end was cut by 2 bases, the J end by 4 bases, with 9 bases between. In germline, CDR1 is GTSNPN, CDR2 SVGIG (reference sequence). This CDR3 has 13 amino acids. The CDR3 coding sequence is TGTGCCTGGAGTCTTCCGGGAGGAAACACCATATATTTT. It encodes CAWSLPGGNTIYF.

This clone was counted a single time. This rearrangement joins TRBV2 to TRBJ1-1, with 7 positions matching TRBD1. The CDR3 runs 17 residues. Losses at the gene ends were 5 bases for V and 1 base for J; bases not matched to a gene: 13. CDR1 SNHLY and CDR2 FYNNEI come from the germline V gene. Here the CDR3 DNA reads TGTGCCAGCAGTTTCAAAAGAAGGGGGGACAGGAACACTGAAGCTTTCTTT. Translating gives CASSFKRRGDRNTEAFF.

The V gene is TRBV21-1, the J gene TRBJ1-3; the D segment call TRBD1 is taken from the table without a DNA check. TRBV21-1 is a recognized pseudogene. The CDR3 sequence is 17 residues long. CDR3 amino acids: CASSGTGTNFSGNTIYF. As DNA, the CDR3 is TGTGCCAGCAGCGGGACAGGTACCAATTTTTCTGGAAACACCATATATTTT.

The rearrangement joins TRBV2 to TRBJ2-1; 8 bases map to TRBD2. V lost 4 bases, J lost 0 bases, and 14 bases stayed unmatched. Germline values: CDR1 SNHLY, CDR2 FYNNEI. The CDR3 has 19 amino acids. CDR3 in DNA: TGTGCCAGCAGTGTTGCGGGACTAGGGGGAATAAGCTCCTACAATGAGCAGTTCTTC. As protein: CASSVAGLGGISSYNEQFF.

This clone has only a few counts. The rearrangement links TRBV2 to TRBJ2-7, with TRBD2 identical over 8 bases. V shed 8 bases and J 7 bases; nucleotides not matched to a gene: 16. The CDR3 extends over 15 amino acids. The germline gives CDR1 SNHLY, CDR2 FYNNEI. CDR3 DNA sequence: TGTGCCAGCTCACCCGAACCGGGACTAGTCTCTGAGCAGTACTTC. Protein sequence: CASSPEPGLVSEQYF.

V usage is TRBV7-2 and J usage is TRBJ2-3; perhaps TRBD2 as D (5 bases). V lost 8 bases, J lost 0 bases, and 18 bases lay in between. Germline V CDR1 and CDR2: SGHTA, FQGNSA. The CDR3 consists of 16 residues. CDR3 in amino acids: CASPGGPSPSTDTQYF. As DNA, the CDR3 is TGTGCCAGCCCGGGCGGGCCTAGCCCTAGCACAGATACGCAGTATTTT.

On this clone: The junction does not match germline at one end; this may be a read error. This chain joins TRBV19 and TRBJ2-4, with TRBD1 matching 8 bases. CDR3 size: 17 residues. From germline, CDR1 is LNHDA and CDR2 SQIVND (reference sequence). The CDR3 region has the DNA TGTGCCAGTAGCCAATGGGCGGGGACAGGCTCCAAAAACAGTCAGTACTTC. Translation: CASSQWAGTGSKNSQYF.

V is TRBV7-9 and J is TRBJ2-1; TRBD1 matches at 7 bases. The CDR3 contains 14 residues. Germline trimming cut 8 bases from V and 2 bases from J; bases unmatched to any gene: 6. The germline V gene encodes CDR1 SEHNR and CDR2 FQNEAQ (reference sequence). CDR3 sequence (DNA): TGTGCCAGCGGACGACAGGGTACCTACAATGAGCAGTTCTTC. This encodes CASGRQGTYNEQFF.

The chain combines TRBV30 with TRBJ1-1; D ambiguous. The CDR3 totals 12 residues. Germline CDR1 GTSNPN, CDR2 SVGIG (reference sequence). V was clipped by 2 bases and J by 8 bases, with 12 bases between them. CDR3 DNA: TGTGCCTGGAGTCAATTAGCCTGGGAAGCTTTCTTT. Its translation is CAWSQLAWEAFF. The whole variable domain, filled in from reference TRBV30 and TRBJ1-1, reads SQTIHQWPATLVQPVGSPLSLECTVEGTSNPNLYWYRQAAGRGLQLLFYSVGIGQISSEVPQNLSASRPQDRQFILSSKKLLLSDSGFYLCAWSQLAWEAFFGQGTRLTVV.

The gene calls are TRBV7-7 and TRBJ2-1, with D maybe TRBD1 (6 bases). Trimming took off 5 bases at V and 7 bases at J, with 21 bases between the two ends. Germline loops: CDR1 SSHAT, CDR2 FNYEAQ (reference sequence). The CDR3 is 16 residues long. The CDR3 DNA reads TGTGCCAGCAGCCCACAGGGTAACCAACTCGGGAATGAGCAGTTCTTC. This codes for CASSPQGNQLGNEQFF.

The genes are TRBV19 and TRBJ2-3; tentative D call: TRBD2 (7 bases). Trimming took off 5 bases at V and 4 bases at J, with 13 bases between the two ends. Germline V gene sequence: CDR1 LNHDA, CDR2 SQIVND (reference sequence). The CDR3 totals 14 residues. Here the CDR3 DNA reads TGTGCCAGTAGTGAGGGGGGGCATTCAGATACGCAGTATTTT. It encodes CASSEGGHSDTQYF.

The chain carries TRBV2 and TRBJ1-2; tentative D call: TRBD1 (5 bases). The germline CDR1 and CDR2 sequences are SNHLY and FYNNEI. CDR3 length: 13 residues. V was pared by 6 bases and J by 6 bases, with 14 bases between. The CDR3 DNA reads TGTGCCAGCAGCGCTCAGGGTTATGATGGCTACACCTTC. This gives the protein CASSAQGYDGYTF.

The V gene is TRBV6-5, the J gene TRBJ1-2; 10 positions match TRBD1. J gave up 8 bases and V 8 bases, and 2 bases lay outside the gene matches. CDR1 MNHEY and CDR2 SVGAGI come from the germline V gene. The CDR3 covers 11 residues. CDR3 region: CASGQGGGYTF. CDR3 coding DNA: TGTGCCAGCGGACAGGGGGGCGGCTACACCTTC.

V is TRBV7-6 and J is TRBJ2-3, with D possibly matching TRBD1 (5 bases). Germline-derived CDR1 and CDR2 are SGHVS and FNYEAQ. The V and J ends lost 2 bases and 5 bases respectively, with 11 bases between them. The CDR3 is 14 residues long. For the CDR3, the DNA is TGTGCCAGCAGCTTATCCCAGGGTCAAGATACGCAGTATTTT. Translating it yields CASSLSQGQDTQYF.

The chain combines TRBV7-9 with TRBJ2-1, with 10 bases that match TRBD2. V was clipped by 5 bases and J by 1 base; unmatched bases: 8. The CDR3 is 17 residues long. The V gene's germline CDR1 is SEHNR and CDR2 FQNEAQ (reference sequence). The CDR3 region is CASSPPSGGTSYNEQFF. Written as DNA, the CDR3 is TGTGCCAGCAGCCCACCTAGCGGGGGTACATCCTACAATGAGCAGTTCTTC.

V is TRBV28 and J is TRBJ1-3; tentative D call: TRBD1 (6 bases). This CDR3 region has 15 residues. V lost 9 bases to trimming and J lost 1 base, with 16 bases between them. The V gene's germline CDR1 is MDHEN and CDR2 SYDVKM. CDR3 protein: CASRTGHRSGNTIYF. The CDR3 bases are TGTGCCAGTCGGACGGGACACCGATCTGGAAACACCATATATTTT.

The CDR3 DNA is TGTGCCAGCTCACCGGGGAGCGGGAGGGCCAACGAGCAGTACTTC. Translated: CASSPGSGRANEQYF. This chain joins TRBV18 and TRBJ2-7; 10 nucleotides match TRBD2. The length of the CDR3 is 15 residues. Per the germline V gene, CDR1 is KGHSH and CDR2 is LQKENI. V lost 3 bases to trimming and J lost 5 bases; unmatched junction nucleotides: 7.

This clone was detected a few times. Within the sample, other DNA sequences also encode this same CDR3. The V and J genes are TRBV6-1 and TRBJ2-5; D unresolved. Germline V gives CDR1 MNHNS, CDR2 SASEGT. The CDR3 contains 12 residues. V was clipped by 0 bases and J by 8 bases, with 7 bases between them. The CDR3 sequence: CASSEAPGTQYF. The CDR3 coding sequence is TGTGCCAGCAGTGAAGCGCCGGGTACCCAGTACTTC.

CDR3 protein: CASNTGGKKGQPQHF. The CDR3, as DNA: TGTGCCAGTAACACAGGGGGGAAAAAGGGTCAGCCCCAGCATTTT. V gene TRBV19 combines with J gene TRBJ1-5; 8 nucleotides agree with TRBD1. V trimming: 7 bases; J trimming: 6 bases; junction bases outside the gene matches: 11. There are 15 residues in the CDR3. The germline CDR1 and CDR2 sequences are LNHDA and SQIVND (reference sequence).